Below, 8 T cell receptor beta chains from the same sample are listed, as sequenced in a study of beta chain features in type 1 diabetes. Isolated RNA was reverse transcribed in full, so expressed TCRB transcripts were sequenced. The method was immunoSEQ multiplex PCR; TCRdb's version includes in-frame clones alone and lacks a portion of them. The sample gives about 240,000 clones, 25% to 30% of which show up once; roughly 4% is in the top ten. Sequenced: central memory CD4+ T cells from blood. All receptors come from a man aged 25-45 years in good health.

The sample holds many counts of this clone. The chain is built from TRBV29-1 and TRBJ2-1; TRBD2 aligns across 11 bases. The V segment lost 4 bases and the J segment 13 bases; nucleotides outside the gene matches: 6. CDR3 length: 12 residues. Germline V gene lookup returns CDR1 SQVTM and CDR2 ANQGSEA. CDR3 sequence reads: CSVATSGRDQFF. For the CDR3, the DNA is TGCAGCGTTGCAACTAGCGGGAGAGACCAGTTCTTC.

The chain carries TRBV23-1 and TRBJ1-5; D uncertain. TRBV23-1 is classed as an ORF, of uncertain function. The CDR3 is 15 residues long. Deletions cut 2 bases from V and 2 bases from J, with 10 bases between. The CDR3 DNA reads TGCGCCAGCAGTCAACCCGGGTTATGCAATCAGCCCCAGCATTTT. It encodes CASSQPGLCNQPQHF.

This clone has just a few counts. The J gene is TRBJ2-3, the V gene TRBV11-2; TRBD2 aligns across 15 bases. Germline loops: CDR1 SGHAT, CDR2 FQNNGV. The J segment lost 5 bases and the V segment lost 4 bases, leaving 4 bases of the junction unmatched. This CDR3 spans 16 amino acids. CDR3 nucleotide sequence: TGTGCCAGCAGCTCGGGACTAGCGGGAGGAAGAGATACGCAGTATTTT. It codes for CASSSGLAGGRDTQYF.

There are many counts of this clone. The CDR3 protein is CASSLGGTQETQYF. The CDR3 nucleotides read TGTGCCAGCAGCCTGGGGGGAACCCAAGAGACCCAGTACTTC. The chain couples TRBV2 to TRBJ2-5; D is perhaps TRBD2 (6 bases). The V gene's germline CDR1 is SNHLY and CDR2 FYNNEI. This CDR3 has 14 residues. V was trimmed by 6 bases and J by 1 base, leaving 12 bases between them.

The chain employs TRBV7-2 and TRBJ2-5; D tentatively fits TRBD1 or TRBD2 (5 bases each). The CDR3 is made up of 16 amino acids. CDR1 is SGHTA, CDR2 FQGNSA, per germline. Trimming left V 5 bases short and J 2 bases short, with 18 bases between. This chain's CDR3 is CASSPFGASVQETQYF. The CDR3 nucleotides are TGTGCCAGCAGCCCTTTCGGGGCATCAGTTCAAGAGACCCAGTACTTC.

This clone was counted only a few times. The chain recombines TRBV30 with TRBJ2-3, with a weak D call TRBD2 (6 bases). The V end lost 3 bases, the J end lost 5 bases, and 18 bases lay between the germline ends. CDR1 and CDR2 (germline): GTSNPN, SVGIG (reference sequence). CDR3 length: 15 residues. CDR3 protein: CAWSHGTGGRDTQYF. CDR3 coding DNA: TGTGCCTGGAGCCACGGGACCGGGGGTAGAGATACGCAGTATTTT.

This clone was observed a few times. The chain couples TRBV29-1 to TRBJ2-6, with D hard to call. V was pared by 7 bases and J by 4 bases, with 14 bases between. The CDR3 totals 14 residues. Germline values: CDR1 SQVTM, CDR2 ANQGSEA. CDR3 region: CSGPLGSGANVLTF. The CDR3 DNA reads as TGCAGCGGCCCCCTGGGGTCGGGGGCCAACGTCCTGACTTTC.

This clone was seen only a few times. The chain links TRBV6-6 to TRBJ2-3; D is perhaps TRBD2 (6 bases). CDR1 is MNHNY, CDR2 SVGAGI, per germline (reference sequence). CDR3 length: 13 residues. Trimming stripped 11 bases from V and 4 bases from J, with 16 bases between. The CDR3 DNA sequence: TGTGCCGGCGGCGCGGGGCCAGCAGATACGCAGTATTTT. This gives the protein CAGGAGPADTQYF.